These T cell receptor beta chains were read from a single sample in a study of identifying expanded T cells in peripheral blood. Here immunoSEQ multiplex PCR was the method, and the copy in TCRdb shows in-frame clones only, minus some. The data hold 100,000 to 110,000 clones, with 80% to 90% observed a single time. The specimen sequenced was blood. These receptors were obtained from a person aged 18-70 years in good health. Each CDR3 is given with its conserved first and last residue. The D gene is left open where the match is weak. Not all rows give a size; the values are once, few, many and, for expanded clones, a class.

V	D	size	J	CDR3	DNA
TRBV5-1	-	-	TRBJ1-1	CASSLLAFGGKSEAFF	TGCGCCAGCAGCTTATTGGCCTTCGGGGGGAAGTCTGAAGCTTTCTTT
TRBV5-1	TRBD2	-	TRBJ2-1	CASSLGSGGRINEQFF	TGCGCCAGCAGCTTGGGTAGCGGGGGAAGGATCAATGAGCAGTTCTTC
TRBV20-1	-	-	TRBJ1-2	CSARVNYGYTF	TGCAGTGCTCGGGTTAACTATGGCTACACCTTC
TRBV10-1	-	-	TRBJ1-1	CASSAQGATEAFF	TGCGCCAGCAGTGCACAGGGAGCCACTGAAGCTTTCTTT
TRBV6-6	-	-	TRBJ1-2	CASSYGLRGYTF	TGTGCCAGCAGTTACGGGCTTAGGGGCTACACCTTC
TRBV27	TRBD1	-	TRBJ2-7	CASRRTGSPYEQYF	TGTGCCAGCAGGAGGACAGGGTCACCCTACGAGCAGTACTTC
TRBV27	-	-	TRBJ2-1	CASSWGGGGSYNEQFF	TGTGCCAGCAGTTGGGGAGGGGGAGGCAGCTACAATGAGCAGTTCTTC
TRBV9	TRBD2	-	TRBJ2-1	CASSLTPAGGGAYNEQFF	TGTGCCAGCAGCCTGACCCCGGCGGGCGGGGGGGCCTACAATGAGCAGTTCTTC
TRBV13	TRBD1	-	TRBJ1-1	CASSFGTAGTEAFF	TGTGCCAGCAGCTTCGGGACAGCGGGCACTGAAGCTTTCTTT
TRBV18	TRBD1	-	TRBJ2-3	CASSPRTGVSDTQYF	TGTGCCAGCTCACCCAGGACAGGGGTTTCAGATACGCAGTATTTT
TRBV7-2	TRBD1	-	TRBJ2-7	CASRGPGQGYEQYF	TGTGCCAGCAGGGGACCGGGACAGGGGTACGAGCAGTACTTC
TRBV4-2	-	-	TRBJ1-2	CASSQIRGKHYGYTF	TGTGCCAGCAGCCAAATTAGGGGAAAGCACTATGGCTACACCTTC
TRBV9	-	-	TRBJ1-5	CATRPGSQPQHF	TGTGCCACCCGTCCAGGGAGTCAGCCCCAGCATTTT
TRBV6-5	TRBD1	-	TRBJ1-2	CATCTGQGFVYGYTF	TGTGCCACCTGTACGGGACAGGGGTTTGTCTATGGCTACACCTTC
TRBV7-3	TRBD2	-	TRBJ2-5	CASRLSPLAGVETQYF	TGTGCCAGCAGGCTATCCCCACTAGCGGGAGTTGAGACCCAGTACTTC
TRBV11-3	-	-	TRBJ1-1	CASSLQASTEAFF	TGTGCCAGCAGCTTACAGGCGAGCACTGAAGCTTTCTTT
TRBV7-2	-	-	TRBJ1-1	CASSLAPTVNTEAFF	TGTGCCAGCAGCTTAGCTCCGACAGTGAACACTGAAGCTTTCTTT
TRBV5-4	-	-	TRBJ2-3	CASSPSLSPGVKDTQYF	TGTGCCAGCAGCCCGAGCTTGTCTCCGGGGGTGAAAGATACGCAGTATTTT
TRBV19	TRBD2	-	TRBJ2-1	CASSPGTSGRLYNEQFF	TGTGCCAGTAGTCCCGGGACTAGCGGGAGGTTGTACAATGAGCAGTTCTTC
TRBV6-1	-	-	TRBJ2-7	CASSEVRSSYEQYF	TGTGCCAGCAGTGAAGTAAGGAGCTCCTACGAGCAGTACTTC
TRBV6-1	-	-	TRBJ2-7	CASREEGLRPEQYF	TGTGCCAGCAGGGAGGAGGGGTTACGCCCCGAGCAGTACTTC
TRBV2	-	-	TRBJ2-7	CASNQRPDSRGSEQYF	TGTGCCAGCAATCAGCGACCAGACTCCAGGGGTAGCGAGCAGTACTTC
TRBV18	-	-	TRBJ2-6	CASSPNSRSGANVLTF	TGTGCCAGCTCACCAAACAGCCGTTCTGGGGCCAACGTCCTGACTTTC
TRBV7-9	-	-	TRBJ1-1	CASRLTGNTEAFF	TGTGCCAGCAGACTGACAGGGAACACTGAAGCTTTCTTT
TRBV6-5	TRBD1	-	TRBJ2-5	CASSTGQARGETQYF	TGTGCCAGCAGTACCGGACAGGCGAGGGGAGAGACCCAGTACTTC
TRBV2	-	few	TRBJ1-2	CASMRGYGYTF	TGTGCCAGCATGAGGGGCTATGGCTACACCTTC
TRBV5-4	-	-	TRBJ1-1	CASSLGGEVTEAFF	TGTGCCAGCAGCTTGGGTGGGGAGGTAACTGAAGCTTTCTTT
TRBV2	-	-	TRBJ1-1	CASGGRVRTEAFF	TGTGCCAGCGGTGGTAGGGTAAGGACTGAAGCTTTCTTT
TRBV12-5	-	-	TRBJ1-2	CASGLESRYGYTF	TGTGCTAGTGGTTTGGAATCCCGGTATGGCTACACCTTC
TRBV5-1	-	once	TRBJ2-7	CASSPDRPGSEQYF	TGCGCCAGCAGCCCCGATCGGCCGGGTTCCGAGCAGTACTTC
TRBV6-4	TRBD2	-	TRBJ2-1	CASSDSSAGGYNEQFF	TGTGCCAGCAGTGACTCGAGCGCGGGGGGGTACAATGAGCAGTTCTTC
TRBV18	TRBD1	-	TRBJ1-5	CASSPPRTGGQPQHF	TGTGCCAGCTCACCACCCCGGACAGGGGGGCAGCCCCAGCATTTT
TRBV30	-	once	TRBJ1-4	CAWSRGQRATNEKLFF	TGTGCCTGGAGTCGTGGGCAGAGGGCAACTAATGAAAAACTGTTTTTT
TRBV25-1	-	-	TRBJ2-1	CASSEYGRGSSYNEQFF	TGTGCCAGCAGTGAATATGGAAGGGGGAGCTCCTACAATGAGCAGTTCTTC
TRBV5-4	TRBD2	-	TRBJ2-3	CASSLALGLAGGNTQYF	TGTGCCAGCAGCTTGGCCCTGGGGCTAGCGGGAGGGAATACGCAGTATTTT
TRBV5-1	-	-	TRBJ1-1	CASSLPTEGAEAFF	TGCGCCAGCAGCTTGCCGACGGAGGGCGCTGAAGCTTTCTTT
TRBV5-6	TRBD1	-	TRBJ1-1	CASSPGTDEAFF	TGTGCCAGCAGCCCTGGGACAGATGAAGCTTTCTTT
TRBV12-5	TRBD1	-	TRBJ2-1	CASGQGTGGRNEQFF	TGTGCTAGTGGCCAGGGGACAGGGGGAAGGAATGAGCAGTTCTTC
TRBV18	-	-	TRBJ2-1	CASSPPNPTYNEQFF	TGTGCCAGCTCACCACCGAACCCTACCTACAATGAGCAGTTCTTC
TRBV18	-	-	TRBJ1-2	CASSPRVGPNYGYTF	TGTGCCAGCTCACCACGGGTAGGACCGAACTATGGCTACACCTTC
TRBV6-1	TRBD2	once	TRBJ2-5	CASTTTSPVETQYF	TGTGCCAGCACCACGACTAGCCCCGTGGAGACCCAGTACTTC